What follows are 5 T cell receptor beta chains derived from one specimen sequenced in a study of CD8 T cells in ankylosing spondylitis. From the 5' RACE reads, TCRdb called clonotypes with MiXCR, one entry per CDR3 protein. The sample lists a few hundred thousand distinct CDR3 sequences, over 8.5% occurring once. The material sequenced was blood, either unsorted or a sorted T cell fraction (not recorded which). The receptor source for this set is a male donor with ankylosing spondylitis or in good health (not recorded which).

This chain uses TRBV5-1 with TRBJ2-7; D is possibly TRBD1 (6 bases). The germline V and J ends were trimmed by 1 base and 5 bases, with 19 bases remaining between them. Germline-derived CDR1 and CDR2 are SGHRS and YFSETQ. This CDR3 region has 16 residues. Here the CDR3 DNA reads TGCGCCAGCAGCTTGTGGGGGCGGTTTGGACACCACGAGCAGTACTTC. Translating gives CASSLWGRFGHHEQYF.

The DNA of the CDR3 is TGTGCCAGCAGCACGACAGGGCTGTACAATGAGCAGTTCTTC. Translating gives CASSTTGLYNEQFF. The V call is TRBV2, the J call TRBJ2-1; 7 bases agree with TRBD1. The CDR3 has 14 amino acids. Trimming cost V 6 bases and J 4 bases; bases outside gene matches: 6. From germline, CDR1 is SNHLY and CDR2 FYNNEI.

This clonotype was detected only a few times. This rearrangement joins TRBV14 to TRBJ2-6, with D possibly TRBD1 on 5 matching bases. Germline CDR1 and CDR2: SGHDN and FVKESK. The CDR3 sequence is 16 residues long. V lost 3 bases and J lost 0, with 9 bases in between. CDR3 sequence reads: CASSQTAFSGANVLTF. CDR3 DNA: TGTGCCAGCAGCCAGACAGCTTTCTCTGGGGCCAACGTCCTGACTTTC.

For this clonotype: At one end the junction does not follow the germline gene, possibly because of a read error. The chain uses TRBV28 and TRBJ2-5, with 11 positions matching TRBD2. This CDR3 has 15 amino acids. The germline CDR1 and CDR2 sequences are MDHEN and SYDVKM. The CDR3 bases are TGTGCCAACAGTGTCGGGACTAGCGGTCATGAGACCCAGTACTTC. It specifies CANSVGTSGHETQYF.

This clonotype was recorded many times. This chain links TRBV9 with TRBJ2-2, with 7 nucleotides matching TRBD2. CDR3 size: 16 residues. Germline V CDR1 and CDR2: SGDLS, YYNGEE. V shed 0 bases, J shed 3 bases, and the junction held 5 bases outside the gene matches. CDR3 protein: CASSVAASGDTGELFF. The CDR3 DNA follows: TGTGCCAGCAGCGTAGCAGCTAGCGGAGACACCGGGGAGCTGTTTTTT.